Listed here are 20 T cell receptor beta chains from one sample, sequenced in a study of a mutant IDH1 vaccine in newly diagnosed glioma. Libraries were prepared by immunoSEQ multiplex PCR; TCRdb keeps only in-frame clonotypes and omits some of them. This repertoire shows 50,000 to 75,000 clones, roughly 68% found once; its top ten account for 4.7%. Which antigens these TCRs recognize remains unknown. The sample's time point: week 35, safety follow-up. Doses of 300 ug of mutant IDH1 20-mer peptide were given with topical imiquimod. The source material was PBMCs, sampled from a glioma patient whose treatment included an IDH1 peptide vaccine. These receptor sequences come from a man between 50 and 59 years old with glioma.

The chain employs TRBV7-9 and TRBJ2-7; no definite D call. CDR3 size: 12 residues. Trimming pared 5 bases from V and 5 bases from J, leaving 10 bases between. CDR1 is SEHNR and CDR2 is FQNEAQ in the germline V gene (reference sequence). The CDR3 protein is CASSPGTHEQYF. CDR3 DNA sequence: TGTGCCAGCAGCCCAGGTACCCACGAGCAGTACTTC.

CDR3 amino acids: CAWSGTAYNEQFF. The CDR3 DNA sequence: TGTGCCTGGAGTGGGACAGCCTACAATGAGCAGTTCTTC. V is TRBV30 and J is TRBJ2-1; tentatively, D is TRBD1 (6 bases). Germline V gives CDR1 GTSNPN, CDR2 SVGIG (reference sequence). V lost 1 base to trimming and J lost 2 bases, with 6 bases between them. The CDR3 has 13 amino acids.

The chain has TRBV18 and TRBJ1-5; D might be TRBD1 (6 bases). Between the trimmed V and J ends, which lost 6 bases and 0 bases, there was a span of 12 bases. The CDR3 is made up of 15 amino acids. Germline V gene sequence: CDR1 KGHSH, CDR2 LQKENI. CDR3 nucleotide sequence: TGTGCCAGCTCGCGCCAGGGGACTAGCAATCAGCCCCAGCATTTT. Translation gives CASSRQGTSNQPQHF.

The J gene is TRBJ1-2, the V gene TRBV7-9, with D possibly TRBD1 on 6 matching bases. Trimming left V 4 bases short and J 8 bases short, with 17 bases between. Per germline, CDR1 SEHNR and CDR2 FQNEAQ (reference sequence). The CDR3 runs 14 residues. The CDR3 nucleotides read TGTGCCAGCAGCTCCTCTGGTCGGACAGTCGGCTACACCTTC. This codes for CASSSSGRTVGYTF.

CDR3 nucleotides: TGTGCCAGCAGCCCCGGGGGCTCCAGAATCAATGAGCAGTTCTTC. Its translation: CASSPGGSRINEQFF. This sequence joins TRBV7-6 and TRBJ2-1, with D perhaps assigned TRBD1 or TRBD2 (6 bases each). The ends were cut back, 5 bases at V and 6 bases at J, with 17 bases in the middle. This CDR3 region has 15 residues. From germline, CDR1 is SGHVS and CDR2 FNYEAQ.

The chain has TRBV7-9 and TRBJ1-5, with D unresolved. Germline V gene lookup returns CDR1 SEHNR and CDR2 FQNEAQ (reference sequence). V gave up 0 bases and J gave up 7 bases, with 4 bases separating them. The CDR3 is made up of 12 amino acids. The DNA for the CDR3 is TGTGCCAGCAGCTTAGCTGGACAGCCCCAGCATTTT. It specifies CASSLAGQPQHF.

This clone occurred a few times. V usage is TRBV4-2 and J usage is TRBJ1-2; D uncertain. Trimming removed 5 bases at V and 14 bases at J, with 18 bases between. The germline V gene encodes CDR1 LGHNA and CDR2 YNFKEQ. This CDR3 has 12 amino acids. CDR3 loop: CASSGSGMGLTF. The CDR3 DNA sequence: TGTGCCAGCAGCGGATCGGGCATGGGGTTAACCTTC.

The chain carries TRBV7-2 and TRBJ2-5; 8 nucleotides match TRBD2. Germline V gene sequence: CDR1 SGHTA, CDR2 FQGNSA. After removal of 3 bases from V and 1 base from J, the junction contained 4 bases not matched to a gene. CDR3 size: 15 residues. Here the CDR3 DNA reads TGTGCCAGCAGCTTTTACGCGGGGGGCCAAGAGACCCAGTACTTC. This codes for CASSFYAGGQETQYF.

This rearrangement joins TRBV5-4 to TRBJ2-7; the D gene is possibly TRBD2 (7 bases). The V gene lost 4 bases and the J gene lost 1 base, with 15 bases spanning the gap. The CDR3 totals 15 residues. CDR1 and CDR2 from the germline V gene are SGHNT and YYREEE (reference sequence). CDR3 in amino acids: CASSLQGRESYEQYF. In nucleotides, the CDR3 is TGTGCCAGCAGCCTGCAGGGGCGGGAGTCCTACGAGCAGTACTTC.

The V gene is TRBV7-9, the J gene TRBJ2-2; the D gene is possibly TRBD2 (6 bases). Between the trimmed V and J ends, which lost 4 bases and 6 bases, there was a span of 6 bases. The CDR3 covers 12 residues. CDR1 and CDR2 from the germline V gene are SEHNR and FQNEAQ (reference sequence). CDR3 sequence reads: CASSWEAGELFF. CDR3 DNA: TGTGCCAGCAGCTGGGAGGCCGGGGAGCTGTTTTTT.

The CDR3 sequence is CASSEWREGGELFF. The DNA for the CDR3 is TGTGCCAGCAGTGAATGGCGTGAGGGGGGGGAGCTGTTTTTT. The chain couples TRBV2 to TRBJ2-2; tentatively, D is TRBD1 or TRBD2 (5 bases each). CDR1 is SNHLY and CDR2 is FYNNEI in the germline V gene. V lost 2 bases, J lost 8 bases, and 12 bases lay in between. The CDR3 length is 14 residues.

This clone was counted only a few times. The chain employs TRBV7-2 and TRBJ2-2, with 9 bases fitting TRBD1. CDR1 and CDR2 from the germline V gene are SGHTA and FQGNSA. V was clipped by 4 bases and J by 5 bases; unmatched bases: 8. This CDR3 region has 16 residues. The CDR3 DNA sequence: TGTGCCAGCAGCTCCGCCCCGGGACAGGGAACCGGGGAGCTGTTTTTT. Translated, it gives CASSSAPGQGTGELFF.

This chain joins TRBV7-3 and TRBJ2-1; 11 bases are shared with TRBD1. CDR1 and CDR2 (germline): SGHTA, FQGTGA. V dropped 1 base and J dropped 9; count of bases not matched to a gene: 5. This CDR3 has 15 amino acids. The CDR3 loop is CASSLSGTGGTEQFF. The DNA for the CDR3 is TGTGCCAGCAGCTTAAGTGGGACAGGGGGGACTGAGCAGTTCTTC.

This chain links TRBV4-1 with TRBJ2-7; tentative D call: TRBD1 (5 bases). This CDR3 is 13 amino acids long. Germline V gene data show CDR1 as MGHRA and CDR2 as YSYEKL. V lost 3 bases and J 3 bases, leaving 9 bases between the germline ends. CDR3 bases: TGCGCCAGCAGCCATTCAGGGTTCTACGAGCAGTACTTC. The encoded protein is CASSHSGFYEQYF.

This rearrangement joins TRBV7-3 to TRBJ2-2; D might be TRBD1 or TRBD2, each matching 5 bases. CDR1 is SGHTA and CDR2 is FQGTGA in the germline V gene. V was pared by 4 bases and J by 6 bases, with 9 bases between. The CDR3 is 13 residues long. The CDR3 DNA sequence: TGTGCCAGCAGCTCAGGGAGAGCCGGGGAGCTGTTTTTT. Its translation is CASSSGRAGELFF.

The rearrangement uses TRBV27 and TRBJ2-7; D is unresolved. Germline V CDR1 and CDR2: MNHEY, SMNVEV (reference sequence). The CDR3 loop spans 14 amino acids. V was trimmed by 3 bases and J by 3 bases, leaving 12 bases between them. CDR3 residues: CASSLGLGFYEQYF. Written as DNA, the CDR3 is TGTGCCAGCAGTTTGGGCCTAGGGTTCTACGAGCAGTACTTC.

This clone occurred many times. J is TRBJ2-1 and V is TRBV29-1; D call uncertain. The V gene's germline CDR1 is SQVTM and CDR2 ANQGSEA. V lost 4 bases and J 8 bases, leaving 9 bases between the germline ends. The CDR3 totals 11 residues. This CDR3 reads CSVADGDEQFF. CDR3 nucleotides: TGCAGCGTTGCGGATGGCGATGAGCAGTTCTTC.

This chain connects TRBV19 to TRBJ1-5; D is ambiguous. V was clipped by 7 bases and J by 4 bases, with 14 bases between them. The CDR3 is 14 amino acids. CDR1 and CDR2 (germline): LNHDA, SQIVND (reference sequence). CDR3 region: CASTTGRVNQPQHF. DNA for the CDR3: TGTGCCAGTACCACGGGGAGGGTAAATCAGCCCCAGCATTTT.

This clone has more than one count but fewer than ten. The same CDR3 also results from other DNA sequences found in this sample. This rearrangement joins TRBV6-6 to TRBJ2-5; TRBD2 aligns across 8 bases. Trimming at V came to 2 bases and at J to 3 bases, leaving 8 bases not matched to a gene. The CDR3 totals 16 residues. Germline-derived CDR1 and CDR2 are MNHNY and SVGAGI (reference sequence). CDR3 in amino acids: CASSYESGGLKETQYF. CDR3 nucleotide sequence: TGTGCCAGCAGTTACGAGTCGGGGGGGCTGAAAGAGACCCAGTACTTC.

The chain uses TRBV5-4 and TRBJ1-1, with 8 bases lining up with TRBD1. The junction had 14 bases not matched to a gene; V was cut back by 4 bases and J by 6 bases. The V gene's germline CDR1 is SGHNT and CDR2 YYREEE (reference sequence). The CDR3 runs 16 residues. The CDR3 loop reads CASSPNAGQGGAEAFF. The CDR3 nucleotides read TGTGCCAGCAGCCCGAACGCTGGACAGGGTGGCGCTGAAGCTTTCTTT.